This T cell receptor (beta chain) was recorded in a study of T-cell memory formation after mild COVID-19 (dated by TCRdb to about 2021). Turning to the overall study: Most TCR sequence clusters were specific to one of the two donors. Longitudinal TCRalpha and TCRbeta repertoire sequencing tracked T-cell clones expanding and contracting after mild COVID-19 in two donors. Two young, previously healthy adult volunteers, one female and one male, were included in the cohort. Results the study describes overall, beyond this receptor: Some responding clones were detected in pre-infection memory, which suggested that pre-existing cross-reactive memory T cells had joined the SARS-CoV-2 response. Only a couple of mild cases were covered by the study, and larger cohorts that include severe cases with pre-infection samples were considered necessary. From day 15 to 85, contracting clones showed balanced CD4/CD8 phenotypes, whereas a second wave of clones that expanded from day 15 to 37 leaned towards CD4+. Contracting CD4+ clones were found mainly in CM and EM memory subsets, while CD8+ clones were enriched in EMRA. Whether the second-wave clones peaking on day 37 were SARS-CoV-2 specific was not confirmed.

Ficoll-Paque density gradient centrifugation was used to isolate PBMCs. This clonotype was seen repeatedly, ten times or more. Which antigen it targets is not known. No qualities accompany the bases; no much larger clone lies one base away. Instrument on record: Illumina NovaSeq 6000. Using 5'RACE with constant-segment primers, TCRalpha and TCRbeta cDNA libraries were constructed, with sample barcodes and unique molecular identifiers added in the process. Trizol reagent was used to extract RNA from every sample. The libraries were amplified in two PCR steps, and the second step added a second sample barcode and Illumina TruSeq adapters. Libraries were sequenced on an Illumina NovaSeq with 2 x 150 bp paired-end reads. The original methods were these. With migec v1.2.7, reads were demultiplexed and then collapsed into UMI-guided consensus sequences. With mixcr v2.1.11, UMI consensuses were aligned to TRA and TRB V and J templates and assembled into clonotypes. A clonotype was counted as expanded or contracted only when both edgeR and NoisET called the clonotype significant, with the noise models trained on biological replicates. For edgeR calls, a false discovery rate-adjusted p below 0.01 and a log2 fold-change threshold of 1 were applied. As an exploratory analysis of dynamics, max-normalized trajectories of the 1000 most abundant clonotypes were examined by PCA with hierarchical clustering. The CD4 or CD8 phenotype of responding clones was assigned using the separately sequenced CD4+ and CD8+ repertoires. Clones were called with MiXCR by TCRdb after fastp trimmed the public reads at Q25, and only in-frame beta chains were retained. Rows with one shared CDR3 protein collapse into an entry with the most common genes and DNA. TCRdb's processing, not the study's, gives the V and J calls here. The sample yields approximately 210,000 distinct CDR3 sequences; about 10% were counted once. Of the sample, around 3.3% is held by the ten largest clones.

Looking up the germline V gene (reference sequence) yields CDR1 SEHNR and CDR2 FQNEAQ. The CDR3 holds 15 amino acids from the cysteine to the phenylalanine. CDR3 DNA only is kept here, 45 bases in frame from base 1. V and J lose 0 bases and 2 bases, and a span of 11 bases separates them. This TCR came from a young man who had mild COVID-19 (a few samples of this study predate the infection). The sample titles of this study are shuffled in the database, so cell type and time point are left out; the donor was told from shared clones. The chain links TRBV7-9 with TRBJ2-7, with no confident D gene call. The sample consisted of PBMCs or a T cell subset sorted from them (not recorded which). The DNA sequence follows: TGTGCCAGCAGCTTAGCTCCCATAGGCACCTACGAGCAGTACTTC. The resulting protein is CASSLAPIGTYEQYF.